The text below deals with one T cell receptor (beta chain). What antigen it recognizes has not been identified. Base qualities are not provided; no much larger clone lies one nucleotide away. Following the manufacturer's recommendations, the immunoSEQ kit was used to generate TCR beta libraries from genomic DNA. For library preparation, a first multiplex PCR was performed with proprietary primers, followed by a second PCR in which unique barcodes were added, and bead cleanups were performed after each round. A kit-provided positive control reaction and a negative control reaction were included in every sample batch. The final libraries were assessed on an Agilent 4200 TapeStation D1000 ScreenTape, pooled by volume, and quantified by qPCR. An Illumina NextSeq500 fitted with a MidOutput 150-cycle cartridge performed the sequencing, running 156 Read1 cycles and 15 Index1 cycles with the kit's custom primers. The pooled library was loaded at roughly 0.96 pM, with a roughly 20% PhiX control spiked in. The study's processing was this. Vendor-processed data were analyzed in R, and a clonotype was defined as all T cells sharing the same CDR3 nucleotide sequence. For clone abundance analyses, frequencies were normalized to the 10,000 most abundant clones in each sample. Public T cell clones, averaging fewer than five per sample, were removed before analysis. Tumor-enriched and baseline blood-enriched clonotypes were defined by at least a 32-fold difference in abundance between compartments. A beta-binomial differential abundance model was used to identify clonotypes that were expanded or contracted between blood time points. Tumor-blood repertoire similarity was measured with the Baroni-Urbani and Buser coefficient, and groups were compared using two-tailed Wilcoxon tests in R. The table comes from immuneACCESS by way of TCRdb, which keeps in-frame sequences with V and J called. Part of the clones is missing from these tables; in studies checked, under half for an unresolved V gene and the rest for unknown reasons. For V, J and clone size, that table is used; D and trimming come from the DNA. The table for this sample lists 150,000 to 180,000 clones; about nine tenths of them were counted only once. Roughly 13% of the sample belongs to the ten largest clones.

The time point label corresponds to: blood 2 weeks post-SBRT. Read against the paper, the sample's treatment or condition label means: 15 Gy SBRT to primary tumor, nephrectomy 4 weeks later. To follow tumor-enriched clonotypes, peripheral blood was collected serially from radiation-treated patients at baseline and again at 2 weeks and 4 weeks after SBRT. Renal cell carcinoma with clear cell pathology was present in all patients. Genomic DNA for TCR sequencing was prepared using the QIAamp DNA Blood Mini Kit (Qiagen). The analyses included just those samples that passed every quality control check. This sample is part of a study of radiation and T cells in renal cell carcinoma (dated by TCRdb to the early 2020s). Background on the whole study: Samples came from a clinical trial, in which primary renal cell carcinomas received 15 Gy stereotactic body radiation therapy followed by nephrectomy 4 weeks later. TCR beta sequencing covered some 55 samples in total, comprising about 26 tumors and some 27 peripheral blood samples. Across all 53 samples, 3.5 million to 4.5 million unique CDR3 nucleotide sequences encoding over 2.5 million unique CDR3 amino acid sequences were identified. Overall results and qualifications from the work: Dynamics of the blood repertoire were not tracked past 4 weeks after treatment. Because no pretreatment tumor biopsies were available, whether clonotypes were present in the tumor at baseline could not be determined. The single-armed trial design could not address effects of radiation dose or scheduling on the TCR repertoire. An increase in top tumor clonotypes in blood was observed from baseline to 2 weeks post-radiation, followed by contraction by 4 weeks, which was taken to suggest transient expansion of tumor-resident clones.

Including cysteine and phenylalanine, the CDR3 has 12 amino acids. Here the CDR3 DNA is all that survives: 36 bases in frame from base 1. The trim is 7 bases for V and 7 bases for J, with a gap of 13 bases between the germline ends. The germline V gene provides CDR1 MGHDK and CDR2 SYGVNS. Sample: blood, taken from a patient whose treatment included radiotherapy and nephrectomy. This clonotype originated in a woman aged 45-65 years with renal cell carcinoma. The V gene is TRBV25-1 and the J gene is TRBJ1-1; the D gene is unclear. The nucleotide sequence reads as follows: TGTGCCAGCACCCAAGGTCCAAATGAAGCTTTCTTT. Protein translation: CASTQGPNEAFF.